A selection of T cell receptor beta chains follows, all from one sample in a study of Graves' ophthalmopathy and Graves' hyperthyroidism. TCRdb re-derived calls from the multiplex PCR reads in MiXCR, one entry per CDR3 protein. The sample lists roughly 230,000 distinct CDR3 sequences, 20% to 25% occurring once. The sequencing sample was made of peripheral blood. The receptors shown here come from a woman in her forties or fifties with Graves' ophthalmopathy. Both conserved end residues are part of each CDR3. D genes are given only for firm matches. Clone size is not always given. Where it is, it says once, few, many or a class for expanded clones.

>TRBV6-1|TRBD1|.|TRBJ1-1
CASRPDPGQGWTEAFF
TGTGCCAGCAGACCCGATCCGGGACAGGGGTGGACTGAAGCTTTCTTT
>TRBV2|.|few|TRBJ1-1
CASRWGVEAFF
TGTGCCAGCAGATGGGGCGTGGAGGCTTTCTTT
>TRBV27|.|many|TRBJ2-7
CASSTKVLDGGRRPYEQYF
TGTGCCAGCAGCACAAAGGTTCTAGACGGGGGGCGCAGACCGTACGAGCAGTACTTC
>TRBV13|TRBD2|.|TRBJ2-5
CASSGLAGVRETQYF
TGTGCCAGCAGCGGTCTAGCGGGAGTTAGAGAGACCCAGTACTTC
>TRBV20-1|TRBD1|once|TRBJ1-2
CSARPAGRTGFGYTF
TGCAGTGCTAGACCCGCTGGCAGGACAGGCTTTGGCTACACCTTC
>TRBV28|TRBD1|many|TRBJ1-1
CASSSQGAKAFF
TGTGCCAGCAGCAGCCAGGGGGCGAAAGCTTTCTTT
>TRBV28|TRBD1|many|TRBJ1-2
CASSRQGANYGYTF
TGTGCCAGCAGTCGACAGGGTGCAAACTATGGCTACACCTTC
>TRBV6-5|.|.|TRBJ1-1
CASSSTNTEAFF
TGTGCCAGCAGTTCGACGAACACTGAAGCTTTCTTT
>TRBV6-2/TRBV6-3|.|many|TRBJ1-2
CASRETPNYGYTF
TGTGCCAGCAGAGAGACACCTAACTATGGCTACACCTTC
>TRBV12-3/TRBV12-4|.|many|TRBJ2-7
CASSFSRVRTPNTYEQYF
TGTGCCAGCAGTTTTTCTCGAGTGAGGACACCTAACACCTACGAGCAGTACTTC
>TRBV6-1|TRBD1|.|TRBJ1-2
CASSEVRTGGASSYGYTF
TGTGCCAGCAGTGAAGTCCGGACAGGGGGCGCGAGTAGTTATGGCTACACCTTC
>TRBV6-1|.|.|TRBJ1-2
CASSEAASFGYGYTF
TGTGCCAGCAGTGAAGCTGCTAGTTTTGGCTATGGCTACACCTTC
>TRBV20-1|TRBD2|many|TRBJ2-7
CSARGVPLAGGGSYEQYF
TGCAGTGCTAGAGGTGTCCCTCTAGCGGGAGGGGGGTCCTACGAGCAGTACTTC
>TRBV12-3/TRBV12-4|.|.|TRBJ2-1
CASSPQWNSVAYEQFF
TGTGCCAGCAGCCCCCAGTGGAACAGCGTAGCCTACGAGCAGTTCTTC
>TRBV12-3/TRBV12-4|.|.|TRBJ2-7
CASLDSVAYEQYF
TGTGCCAGCCTGGACAGTGTGGCCTACGAGCAGTACTTC
>TRBV7-2|.|many|TRBJ2-7
CASSFERQSYEQYF
TGTGCCAGCAGCTTTGAGCGACAATCCTACGAGCAGTACTTC
>TRBV14|.|few|TRBJ2-2
CASSQRVSGELFF
TGTGCCAGCAGCCAACGAGTGTCCGGGGAGCTGTTTTTT
>TRBV28|TRBD1|many|TRBJ1-5
CASSLRGARQPQHF
TGTGCCAGCAGTCTCAGGGGGGCGCGGCAGCCCCAGCATTTT
>TRBV7-3|TRBD1|many|TRBJ2-6
CASSPRTGVTGANVLTF
TGTGCCAGCAGCCCCCGGACAGGTGTTACTGGGGCCAACGTCCTGACTTTC
>TRBV29-1|TRBD1|many|TRBJ2-7
CSVGQGEPYEQYF
TGCAGCGTTGGGCAGGGGGAACCCTACGAGCAGTACTTC
>TRBV27|.|few|TRBJ2-7
CASSGTGLMRDEQYF
TGTGCCAGCAGTGGAACCGGCCTAATGCGCGACGAGCAGTACTTC
>TRBV6-1|TRBD2|many|TRBJ2-5
CASSAIAGALTQYF
TGTGCCAGCAGTGCTATAGCGGGAGCGCTGACCCAGTACTTC
>TRBV19|.|many|TRBJ2-2
CASRDTLTGELFF
TGTGCCAGTAGGGACACATTAACCGGGGAGCTGTTTTTT
>TRBV27|TRBD1|.|TRBJ1-2
CASSKQGGQGYGYTF
TGTGCCAGCAGTAAACAAGGGGGCCAGGGCTATGGCTACACCTTC
>TRBV2|.|many|TRBJ1-3
CASSGRENTIYF
TGTGCCAGCAGTGGCAGGGAGAACACCATATATTTT
>TRBV7-8|.|few|TRBJ1-6
CASNQIEAHYNSPLHF
TGTGCCAGCAACCAAATAGAAGCTCACTATAATTCACCCCTCCACTTT
>TRBV27|TRBD1|many|TRBJ1-1
CASRMRTGPEAFF
TGTGCCAGCAGGATGCGGACAGGGCCTGAAGCTTTCTTT
>TRBV7-8|.|many|TRBJ1-5
CASSLARVSAYQPQHF
TGTGCCAGCAGCTTAGCGAGGGTGAGTGCCTATCAGCCCCAGCATTTT
>TRBV18|.|few|TRBJ2-7
CASSPEGPVEQYF
TGTGCCAGCTCACCGGAGGGCCCGGTCGAGCAGTACTTC
>TRBV12-3/TRBV12-4|.|many|TRBJ1-2
CASSPRVAYGYTF
TGTGCCAGCAGTCCACGGGTGGCCTATGGCTACACCTTC
>TRBV25-1|.|.|TRBJ2-7
CASTSPVRRYEQYF
TGTGCCAGCACTAGCCCGGTCAGGCGCTACGAGCAGTACTTC
>TRBV20-1|.|many|TRBJ2-5
CSARRASGHLQETQYF
TGCAGTGCCCGCCGTGCCTCGGGACATTTACAAGAGACCCAGTACTTC
>TRBV11-2|.|many|TRBJ2-7
CASSLDPGASYEQYF
TGTGCCAGCAGCTTAGATCCGGGAGCGAGCTACGAGCAGTACTTC
>TRBV6-1|.|many|TRBJ1-6
CASRSPGQSSYNSPLHF
TGTGCCAGCAGATCCCCGGGACAAAGCTCCTATAATTCACCCCTCCACTTT
>TRBV6-1|TRBD1|.|TRBJ2-7
CASNKGQEIFYEQYF
TGTGCCAGCAATAAGGGACAGGAGATTTTCTACGAGCAGTACTTC
>TRBV19|TRBD1|few|TRBJ1-1
CASSNSGQPSAEAFF
TGTGCCAGTAGCAACTCGGGACAGCCTTCCGCTGAAGCTTTCTTT
>TRBV6-1|.|few|TRBJ2-7
CASSEGGSSCEQYF
TGTGCCAGCAGTGAAGGGGGGAGCTCCTGCGAGCAGTACTTC
>TRBV6-2/TRBV6-3|.|.|TRBJ1-1
CASSPWDTEAFF
TGTGCCAGCAGCCCATGGGACACTGAAGCTTTCTTT
>TRBV5-1|.|many|TRBJ1-1
CASSLETIGMNTEAFF
TGCGCCAGCAGCTTGGAGACAATCGGAATGAACACTGAAGCTTTCTTT
>TRBV19|.|many|TRBJ1-5
CASSIEGLRPQHF
TGTGCCAGTAGTATAGAGGGGTTACGGCCCCAGCATTTT
>TRBV28|TRBD2|.|TRBJ2-2
CASGGLAPRGELFF
TGTGCCAGCGGGGGACTAGCCCCTAGGGGGGAGCTGTTTTTT
>TRBV7-6|TRBD1|many|TRBJ1-2
CASSLVQGAQGYTF
TGTGCCAGCAGCTTAGTGCAGGGGGCGCAGGGCTACACCTTC
>TRBV7-9|.|many|TRBJ2-2
CASSPNTGELFF
TGTGCCAGCAGCCCGAACACCGGGGAGCTGTTTTTT
>TRBV28|TRBD1|many|TRBJ1-2
CASENGTGVGYTF
TGTGCCAGCGAAAACGGGACAGGGGTCGGCTACACCTTC
>TRBV6-1|.|few|TRBJ1-2
CASSGSTYGYTF
TGTGCCAGCAGTGGCAGCACCTATGGCTACACCTTC